What follows are 16 T cell receptor beta chains derived from one specimen sequenced in a study of untreated major depressive disorder. Study-wide results and caveats: CD4+ T cells from depressed patients used TRBV05-01 (Vbeta 5.1) more often than controls.

The protocol was immunoSEQ multiplex PCR, while the TCRdb copy is restricted to in-frame clones and leaves out a portion. Of approximately 25,000 clones in the sample, 91% were seen once. Which antigens these TCRs recognize remains unknown. Sequences were obtained from CD4+ T cells from PBMCs. The receptors were gathered from a woman aged 30 to 39 with major depressive disorder.

The genes are TRBV19 and TRBJ1-2; 8 bases match TRBD1. Per the germline V gene, CDR1 is LNHDA and CDR2 is SQIVND (reference sequence). Unmatched junction bases numbered 12, after V lost 5 bases and J lost 4 bases. The CDR3 runs 16 residues. CDR3 protein: CASSQWNRGIPYGYTF. DNA of the CDR3: TGTGCCAGTAGTCAGTGGAACAGGGGGATCCCCTATGGCTACACCTTC.

The chain combines TRBV4-3 with TRBJ2-1, with D possibly called TRBD1 or TRBD2 (5 bases each). Trimming removed 5 bases from V and 6 bases from J, with 17 bases in between. CDR1 LGHNA and CDR2 YSLEER come from the germline V gene. CDR3 size: 15 residues. The CDR3 DNA reads TGCGCCAGCAGCTCCTCCCGGGGCTACCTCAATGAGCAGTTCTTC. This translates into CASSSSRGYLNEQFF.

V is TRBV15 and J is TRBJ2-5; D perhaps matches TRBD2 (5 bases). Deletions cut 1 base from V and 2 bases from J, with 8 bases between. The CDR3 is 14 amino acids. The germline V gene has CDR1 LNHNV and CDR2 YYDKDF (reference sequence). This chain's CDR3 is CATSRGRYQETQYF. The CDR3, as DNA: TGTGCCACCAGCAGAGGGAGGTATCAAGAGACCCAGTACTTC.

The chain combines TRBV7-8 with TRBJ1-6; D gene uncertain. Per the germline V gene, CDR1 is SGHVS and CDR2 is FQNEAQ. V was trimmed by 5 bases and J by 8 bases, leaving 19 bases between them. The CDR3 is 16 amino acids. The CDR3 sequence is CASSRTPTGLDSPLHF. CDR3 nucleotide sequence: TGTGCCAGCAGCCGTACCCCGACCGGGCTAGATTCACCCCTCCACTTT.

This clone occurred once. The chain has TRBV16 and TRBJ1-1, with a weak D call TRBD1 (6 bases). Deletions cut 2 bases from V and 8 bases from J, with 15 bases between. CDR3 length: 14 amino acids. The germline V gene has CDR1 KGHSY and CDR2 FQNENV. CDR3 DNA sequence: TGTGCCAGCAGCCAAGGGCGGTTACAGGGCGAAGCTTTCTTT. This codes for CASSQGRLQGEAFF.

This clone was observed a single time. This rearrangement joins TRBV18 to TRBJ1-1; the D is unclear. V was trimmed by 4 bases and J by 0 bases, leaving 15 bases between them. Germline assignment: CDR1 KGHSH and CDR2 LQKENI. The CDR3 covers 16 residues. The CDR3 sequence: CASSLRADNMNTEAFF. The CDR3 bases are TGTGCCAGCTCACTTCGTGCGGATAATATGAACACTGAAGCTTTCTTT.

This sequence joins TRBV5-1 and TRBJ1-1; 8 nucleotides align to TRBD1. The CDR3 totals 14 residues. Looked up from germline, CDR1 is SGHRS and CDR2 is YFSETQ. After removal of 3 bases from V and 9 bases from J, the junction contained 10 bases not matched to a gene. The chain's CDR3 is CASSYTYRDRQAFF. CDR3 nucleotides: TGCGCCAGCAGCTACACATACCGGGACAGGCAAGCTTTCTTT.

V is TRBV19 and J is TRBJ2-7, with D perhaps matching TRBD1 (6 bases). Germline CDR1 LNHDA, CDR2 SQIVND (reference sequence). The CDR3 consists of 14 residues. V lost 4 bases, J lost 3 bases, and 13 bases lay in between. In nucleotides, the CDR3 is TGTGCCAGTAGTAGGGCAGGGGTCTTCTACGAGCAGTACTTC. Translation: CASSRAGVFYEQYF.

The rearrangement links TRBV2 to TRBJ2-3; D assignment may be TRBD1 or TRBD2 (6 bases each). This CDR3 is 15 amino acids long. V lost 2 bases to trimming and J lost 0 bases, with 9 bases between them. The germline V gene encodes CDR1 SNHLY and CDR2 FYNNEI. For the CDR3, the DNA is TGTGCCAGCAGTGAAAACGGGGGCAGCACAGATACGCAGTATTTT. This translates into CASSENGGSTDTQYF.

The V gene is TRBV28, the J gene TRBJ2-1; no firm D call. Germline V gives CDR1 MDHEN, CDR2 SYDVKM. V was pared by 1 base and J by 6 bases, with 4 bases between. The CDR3 runs to 12 residues. The CDR3 nucleotides read TGTGCCAGCAGTTTATTCCCCAATGAGCAGTTCTTC. Translating gives CASSLFPNEQFF.

V is TRBV4-2 and J is TRBJ2-5; 10 nucleotides align to TRBD2. V trimming: 1 base; J trimming: 4 bases; junction bases outside the gene matches: 6. The CDR3 length is 16 residues. Germline CDR1 is LGHNA and CDR2 is YNFKEQ. The CDR3 region is CASSQGVAGGLETQYF. CDR3 DNA sequence: TGTGCCAGCAGCCAAGGGGTAGCGGGAGGACTAGAGACCCAGTACTTC.

This chain uses TRBV7-2 with TRBJ1-2; D not certain. Trimming removed 1 base from V and 5 bases from J, with 14 bases in between. Germline lookup yields CDR1 SGHTA and CDR2 FQGNSA. The CDR3 is 15 amino acids. Here the CDR3 DNA reads TGTGCCAGCAGCTTAGACCAGGCCCGACTATATGGCTACACCTTC. Translating it yields CASSLDQARLYGYTF. The whole variable domain, filled in from reference TRBV7-2 and TRBJ1-2, reads GAGVSQSPSNKVTEKGKDVELRCDPISGHTALYWYRQSLGQGLEFLIYFQGNSAPDKSGLPSDRFSAERTGGSVSTLTIQRTQQEDSAVYLCASSLDQARLYGYTFGSGTRLTVV.

The chain links TRBV18 to TRBJ1-5; D not certain. CDR1 and CDR2 from the germline V gene are KGHSH and LQKENI. The CDR3 length is 13 residues. The V end was cut by 5 bases, the J end by 0 bases, with 5 bases between. The CDR3 here is CASSAYSNQPQHF. The DNA for the CDR3 is TGTGCCAGCTCAGCATATAGCAATCAGCCCCAGCATTTT.

This sequence joins TRBV7-8 and TRBJ1-4, with D possibly matching TRBD1 (5 bases). V was trimmed by 4 bases and J by 5 bases, leaving 14 bases between them. The CDR3 runs 15 residues. Per germline, CDR1 SGHVS and CDR2 FQNEAQ. The CDR3: CASSYSGTLNEKLFF. CDR3 DNA: TGTGCCAGCAGCTATTCCGGGACTCTAAATGAAAAACTGTTTTTT.

This chain links TRBV28 with TRBJ2-3; 7 nucleotides line up with TRBD1. From germline, CDR1 is MDHEN and CDR2 SYDVKM. V trimming: 5 bases; J trimming: 1 base; junction bases outside the gene matches: 6. This CDR3 spans 15 amino acids. The CDR3 sequence: CASSDRDSGTDTQYF. DNA of the CDR3: TGTGCCAGCAGTGACAGGGACAGCGGCACAGATACGCAGTATTTT. The variable domain in full, with the rest retrieved from reference TRBV28 and TRBJ2-3, is DVKVTQSSRYLVKRTGEKVFLECVQDMDHENMFWYRQDPGLGLRLIYFSYDVKMKEKGDIPEGYSVSREKKERFSLILESASTNQTSMYLCASSDRDSGTDTQYFGPGTRLTVL.

This clone has just a few counts. The chain is built from TRBV25-1 and TRBJ2-7; unclear D gene. The germline gives CDR1 MGHDK, CDR2 SYGVNS. Trimming left V 8 bases short and J 0 bases short, with 11 bases between. This CDR3 comprises 13 residues. CDR3 sequence: CASGSGTSYEQYF. CDR3 sequence (DNA): TGTGCCAGCGGTTCTGGCACCTCCTACGAGCAGTACTTC.